The rows below give T cell receptor beta chains drawn from one sample of a study of graft-versus-host responses after intestinal transplantation. The table came from immunoSEQ multiplex PCR; TCRdb's copy has only in-frame clones and leaves some out. The sample comprises roughly 50,000 clones, about 89% of which are singletons, and approximately 5.1% rests with the top ten. The sequencing used PBMCs, collected more than 650 days after intestinal transplant. These receptors all stem from a human patient who received an intestinal transplant, so some T cells may come from the graft donor. CDR3s include the opening cysteine and the closing phenylalanine or tryptophan. A D gene is named only where the DNA matches it firmly. Clone sizes are given selectively: once, few, many, or a class where the clone is expanded.

>TRBJ2-7|-|TRBV10-3|-
CAISESWVEQYF
TGTGCCATCAGTGAGTCGTGGGTCGAGCAGTACTTC
>TRBJ1-1|-|TRBV9|-
CASSVAGDLNTEAFF
TGTGCCAGCAGCGTAGCGGGAGACCTGAACACTGAAGCTTTCTTT
>TRBJ2-7|TRBD2|TRBV6-5|once
CASIGGIPYEQYF
TGTGCCAGCATCGGGGGGATTCCCTACGAGCAGTACTTC
>TRBJ2-3|-|TRBV6-5|-
CASSYRGVGDTQYF
TGTGCCAGCAGTTACCGGGGAGTGGGAGATACGCAGTATTTT
>TRBJ1-5|-|TRBV19|-
CASTYSGRQHF
TGTGCCAGTACTTACTCAGGGCGCCAGCATTTT
>TRBJ2-1|-|TRBV9|-
CASSGPYLHNEQFF
TGTGCCAGCAGCGGACCGTACCTCCACAATGAGCAGTTCTTC
>TRBJ2-3|TRBD2|TRBV2|-
CASLAVWSTDTQYF
TGTGCCAGCCTAGCGGTGTGGAGCACAGATACGCAGTATTTT
>TRBJ1-2|-|TRBV10-3|-
CAISGSTVRQESGGYTF
TGTGCCATCAGTGGGTCGACGGTGAGACAGGAGTCGGGGGGCTACACCTTC
>TRBJ2-7|TRBD1|TRBV29-1|-
CSVEEGQGYEQYF
TGCAGCGTTGAAGAGGGACAGGGCTACGAGCAGTACTTC
>TRBJ2-2|TRBD2|TRBV7-9|-
CASSLGLAGITGELFF
TGTGCCAGCAGCTTAGGACTAGCGGGCATCACCGGGGAGCTGTTTTTT
>TRBJ1-4|-|TRBV11-3|-
CASSPSTMGLNEKLFF
TGTGCCAGCAGCCCTTCGACCATGGGCCTTAATGAAAAACTGTTTTTT
>TRBJ2-1|TRBD2|TRBV2|once
CASSSGGAYNEQFF
TGTGCCAGCTCTAGCGGGGGGGCCTACAATGAGCAGTTCTTC
>TRBJ2-1|-|TRBV4-2|-
CASSPDRTYNEQFF
TGTGCCAGCAGCCCCGACAGAACCTACAATGAGCAGTTCTTC
>TRBJ1-3|-|TRBV7-8|-
CASSLAHLRSSGNTIYF
TGTGCCAGCAGCTTAGCTCACCTCAGGAGCTCTGGAAACACCATATATTTT
>TRBJ2-2|-|TRBV5-1|-
CASSLDGNTGELFF
TGCGCCAGCAGCTTGGACGGGAACACCGGGGAGCTGTTTTTT
>TRBJ2-3|TRBD2|TRBV27|-
CASSFGGGEKDTQYF
TGTGCCAGCAGTTTTGGCGGGGGGGAGAAAGATACGCAGTATTTT
>TRBJ2-2|TRBD1|TRBV30|-
CAWKLRRQGGTGELFF
TGTGCCTGGAAATTGAGGAGACAGGGTGGCACCGGGGAGCTGTTTTTT
>TRBJ2-1|-|TRBV10-3|-
CATGESLVNTYNEQFF
TGTGCCACCGGTGAAAGTCTAGTCAACACTTACAATGAGCAGTTCTTC
>TRBJ2-5|-|TRBV6-5|-
CASSYSLGAGQETQYF
TGTGCCAGCAGTTACTCTTTGGGGGCGGGTCAAGAGACCCAGTACTTC
>TRBJ2-7|-|TRBV6-6|-
CASSRQASEQYF
TGTGCCAGCAGTCGCCAGGCGTCCGAGCAGTACTTC
>TRBJ1-2|-|TRBV19|-
CASSIDKDRTNGYTF
TGTGCCAGTAGTATAGATAAAGACAGGACGAATGGCTACACCTTC
>TRBJ1-2|-|TRBV7-4|-
CASRSGTISTLGDGYTF
TGTGCCAGCCGCAGCGGGACGATTTCTACACTTGGTGATGGCTACACCTTC
>TRBJ1-6|-|TRBV6-4|-
CASSEYSGNSPLYF
TGTGCCAGCAGTGAATATTCGGGTAATTCACCCCTCTACTTT
>TRBJ1-3|-|TRBV7-9|-
CASSLVGRFGSSGNTIYF
TGTGCCAGCAGCTTAGTAGGCCGCTTTGGTAGCTCTGGAAACACCATATATTTT
>TRBJ1-5|-|TRBV27|-
CASSLTRNQPQHF
TGTGCCAGCAGTCTCACCCGCAATCAGCCCCAGCATTTT
>TRBJ1-5|-|TRBV30|-
CAWSWGGNQPQHF
TGTGCCTGGAGTTGGGGGGGGAATCAGCCCCAGCATTTT
>TRBJ1-2|TRBD1|TRBV5-1|-
CASRGSGQGGGYTF
TGCGCCAGCAGAGGCTCGGGACAGGGGGGCGGCTACACCTTC
>TRBJ1-5|-|TRBV6-6|-
CASPSRVQSNQPQHF
TGTGCCAGCCCTTCAAGGGTCCAAAGCAATCAGCCCCAGCATTTT
>TRBJ2-1|TRBD2|TRBV12-5|-
CASGQPGLAHMSSYNEQFF
TGTGCTAGTGGGCAGCCGGGACTAGCGCACATGAGCTCCTACAATGAGCAGTTCTTC
>TRBJ1-6|TRBD1|TRBV10-2|-
CASSESRADRGRHNSPLHF
TGCGCCAGCAGTGAGTCAAGAGCGGACAGGGGGCGCCATAATTCACCCCTCCACTTT
>TRBJ1-2|-|TRBV29-1|-
CSVADSHYTF
TGCAGCGTAGCCGACAGCCACTACACCTTC
>TRBJ1-2|TRBD1|TRBV6-4|-
CASSDTLPWDSANYGYTF
TGTGCCAGCAGTGACACACTTCCGTGGGACAGCGCTAACTATGGCTACACCTTC
>TRBJ2-2|TRBD2|TRBV10-1|once
CASSESRGGLGGELFF
TGCGCCAGCAGTGAGTCGCGGGGGGGCCTTGGCGGGGAGCTGTTTTTT
>TRBJ2-5|TRBD2|TRBV7-9|once
CASSLNRITAGQETQYF
TGTGCCAGCAGCTTAAATCGAATCACAGCGGGGCAAGAGACCCAGTACTTC
>TRBJ2-5|-|TRBV7-7|-
CASSLAARETQYF
TGTGCCAGCAGCTTAGCAGCTAGAGAGACCCAGTACTTC
>TRBJ2-1|-|TRBV11-3|-
CASSPGLGSVNEQFF
TGTGCCAGCAGCCCAGGCCTGGGAAGTGTGAATGAGCAGTTCTTC
>TRBJ1-2|TRBD1|TRBV10-1|-
CASSESGTAYGYTF
TGCGCCAGCAGTGAGTCTGGGACAGCCTATGGCTACACCTTC
>TRBJ1-2|-|TRBV9|-
CASSRQTNNYGYTF
TGTGCCAGCAGCAGACAGACCAATAACTATGGCTACACCTTC
>TRBJ1-2|TRBD1|TRBV19|-
CASSIYAQGGGNYGYTF
TGTGCCAGTAGTATATACGCCCAGGGAGGGGGCAACTATGGCTACACCTTC
>TRBJ2-7|-|TRBV6-1|-
CASSEGSVTYEQYF
TGTGCCAGCAGTGAAGGGTCAGTAACCTACGAGCAGTACTTC
>TRBJ2-1|-|TRBV7-9|-
CASSSFSWNEQFF
TGTGCCAGCAGCTCCTTTAGCTGGAATGAGCAGTTCTTC
>TRBJ1-2|-|TRBV2|-
CASIPADSVNYGYTF
TGTGCCAGCATTCCCGCGGACAGTGTGAACTATGGCTACACCTTC
>TRBJ1-2|TRBD1|TRBV9|-
CASSVGQEVYGYTF
TGTGCCAGCAGCGTTGGACAGGAGGTCTATGGCTACACCTTC
>TRBJ2-2|-|TRBV9|-
CASSVEPFSGELFF
TGTGCCAGCAGCGTAGAACCCTTTTCCGGGGAGCTGTTTTTT
>TRBJ1-4|-|TRBV7-9|-
CASSFGDGGEKLFF
TGTGCCAGCAGCTTTGGGGACGGAGGGGAAAAACTGTTTTTT
>TRBJ1-2|-|TRBV2|-
CASRVDRAANYGYTF
TGTGCCAGCAGGGTCGACAGAGCTGCTAACTATGGCTACACCTTC
>TRBJ2-3|TRBD2|TRBV18|once
CASSPPSGGYTQYF
TGTGCCAGCTCACCACCGAGCGGGGGGTATACGCAGTATTTT
>TRBJ2-1|TRBD2|TRBV5-4|-
CASSFPRAGTSGGKEQFF
TGTGCCAGCAGCTTCCCGCGGGCGGGGACTAGCGGGGGGAAAGAGCAGTTCTTC
>TRBJ2-7|TRBD2|TRBV9|-
CASSARSGGAYEQYF
TGTGCCAGCAGCGCCCGTAGCGGGGGGGCCTACGAGCAGTACTTC
>TRBJ1-1|-|TRBV19|once
CASSIGGRYTEAFF
TGTGCCAGTAGTATTGGGGGGCGGTACACTGAAGCTTTCTTT
>TRBJ1-1|-|TRBV6-5|-
CASSYRAGRNTEAFF
TGTGCCAGCAGTTACCGGGCAGGGCGAAACACTGAAGCTTTCTTT
>TRBJ2-1|-|TRBV9|-
CKASAASSYNEQFF
TGTAAGGCCAGTGCGGCGAGCTCCTACAATGAGCAGTTCTTC
>TRBJ2-7|-|TRBV27|-
CASKRSQGPSYEQYF
TGTGCCAGCAAACGATCCCAGGGGCCTTCCTACGAGCAGTACTTC